The rows below give T cell receptor beta chains drawn from one sample of a study of cytomegalovirus exposure and HLA in healthy donors. Data came from immunoSEQ multiplex PCR; TCRdb stores just in-frame clones and leaves some out. Found here are over 200,000 clones, approximately 87% of them singletons; the top ten hold 1.3%. Sequencing input: PBMCs. These receptors were obtained from a human donor in good health. CDR3s include the opening cysteine and the closing phenylalanine or tryptophan. A D gene is named only where the DNA matches it firmly. Clone size is not always given. Where it is, it says once, few, many or a class for expanded clones.

j_call	d_call	clone_size	v_call	cdr3_nt	cdr3_aa
TRBJ2-1	TRBD2	NA	TRBV2	TGTGCCAGCAGTGATTTCTTAGCTAGCGGGAGGAATGAGCAGTTCTTC	CASSDFLASGRNEQFF
TRBJ2-5	TRBD2	NA	TRBV7-7	TGTGCTAGCAGCTCAAGCGGGGGAGGGAAGACCCAGTACTTC	CASSSSGGGKTQYF
TRBJ2-1	NA	NA	TRBV7-8	TGTGCCAGCAGCTTACGGCAGTCTAGGAGCTCCTACAATGAGCAGTTCTTC	CASSLRQSRSSYNEQFF
TRBJ1-2	NA	NA	TRBV10-3	TGTGCCATCAGTGAACACGACAGAAACTATGGCTACACCTTC	CAISEHDRNYGYTF
TRBJ1-5	NA	NA	TRBV6-5	TGTGCCAGCAGTTTCTCGGCAAATCAGCCCCAGCATTTT	CASSFSANQPQHF
TRBJ1-2	NA	NA	TRBV29-1	TGCAGCGTTGACAGGGGTGATGGCTACACCTTC	CSVDRGDGYTF
TRBJ2-3	NA	NA	TRBV5-4	TGTGCCAGCAGCTTCGGAGATACGCAGTATTTT	CASSFGDTQYF
TRBJ1-3	TRBD1	NA	TRBV2	TGTGCCAGCAGTCAACAGGGGACTGGAAACACCATATATTTT	CASSQQGTGNTIYF
TRBJ2-3	TRBD2	NA	TRBV14	TGTGCCAGCAGCCAAGGGAGCGGGGTGACCACAGATACGCAGTATTTT	CASSQGSGVTTDTQYF
TRBJ2-7	TRBD1	NA	TRBV5-1	TGCGCCAGCAGCTTGGGGGACAGGGGCATCTACGAGCAGTACTTC	CASSLGDRGIYEQYF
TRBJ1-4	TRBD1	few	TRBV6-5	TGTGCCAGCACCGTGACAGGGGGCGCGGGTGAAAAACTGTTTTTT	CASTVTGGAGEKLFF
TRBJ2-1	NA	NA	TRBV5-6	TGTGCCAGCAGTTCCGGGACTCACAATGAGCAGTTCTTC	CASSSGTHNEQFF
TRBJ2-2	TRBD1	NA	TRBV30	TGTGCCTGGAGTCCGCTGGACAGGGGGCGTCACACCGGGGAGCTGTTTTTT	CAWSPLDRGRHTGELFF
TRBJ1-4	TRBD1	NA	TRBV2	TGTGCCAGCAGTTTCGGACAGGGGGCAACTAATGAAAAACTGTTTTTT	CASSFGQGATNEKLFF
TRBJ2-7	TRBD2	NA	TRBV27	TGTGCCAGCAGTCGAAGGACTAGCGGGAGTTACGAGCAGTACTTC	CASSRRTSGSYEQYF
TRBJ2-1	TRBD2	NA	TRBV25-1	TGTGCCAGCAGTGAATCTAGCGGGAGTGTCAATGAGCAGTTCTTC	CASSESSGSVNEQFF
TRBJ2-7	NA	NA	TRBV27	TGTGCCAGCGCGGTTTTGGGCTACGAGCAGTACTTC	CASAVLGYEQYF
TRBJ2-1	TRBD2	NA	TRBV9	TGTGCCAGCAGCGTAGGGACTAGCGGCTCCTACAATGAGCAGTTCTTC	CASSVGTSGSYNEQFF
TRBJ1-5	NA	few	TRBV28	TGTGCCAGCACCAACCCTGGGGCAGCCTTCAATCAGCCCCAGCATTTT	CASTNPGAAFNQPQHF
TRBJ2-5	TRBD1	NA	TRBV5-1	TGCGCCAGCAGCTTTATCGGACAGGGGGCTCCGGAGACCCAGTACTTC	CASSFIGQGAPETQYF
TRBJ2-7	TRBD2	NA	TRBV19	TGTGCCAGTAGTTTTAGCGGGAGCTCCTACGAGCAGTACTTC	CASSFSGSSYEQYF
TRBJ2-1	NA	few	TRBV2	TGTGCCAGCAGTCTGGTTACGCGGGATGGTGAGCAGTTCTTC	CASSLVTRDGEQFF
TRBJ1-1	NA	NA	TRBV9	TGTGCCAGCAGCGTAGGGTGGAAGCGGAACACTGAAGCTTTCTTT	CASSVGWKRNTEAFF
TRBJ1-1	NA	NA	TRBV6-6	TGTGCCAGCAGGCGGGGGCAAAACACTGAAGCTTTCTTT	CASRRGQNTEAFF
TRBJ2-1	TRBD1	NA	TRBV6-4	TGTGCCAGCAGGCCGGGACAGGCGGTTAATGAGCAGTTCTTC	CASRPGQAVNEQFF
TRBJ2-5	NA	once	TRBV18	TGTGCCAGCTCACCCCCGGGATCAGGCGGGGAGACCCAGTACTTC	CASSPPGSGGETQYF
TRBJ2-1	TRBD1	NA	TRBV5-1	TGCGCCAGCAGCTTGGCCGGGACAGGGATCCACAATGAGCAGTTCTTC	CASSLAGTGIHNEQFF
TRBJ2-7	NA	NA	TRBV4-3	TGCGCCAGCAGCCAAGAGACAGGCAAAGTCAGCTCCTACGAGCAGTACTTC	CASSQETGKVSSYEQYF
TRBJ2-3	TRBD1	NA	TRBV5-4	TGTGCCAGCAGCTTGGGACGGACAGGGACAGATACGCAGTATTTT	CASSLGRTGTDTQYF
TRBJ1-5	NA	NA	TRBV2	TGTGCCAGCAGTGGGGAGTACGCCAATAGCAATCAGCCCCAGCATTTT	CASSGEYANSNQPQHF
TRBJ1-1	NA	NA	TRBV28	TGTGCCAGCAGTTTACGTCGGGGTAACACTGAAGCTTTCTTT	CASSLRRGNTEAFF
TRBJ2-3	NA	NA	TRBV7-2	TGTGCCAGCAGCTTAGGACTATACACAGATACGCAGTATTTT	CASSLGLYTDTQYF
TRBJ1-1	TRBD1	NA	TRBV11-2	TGTGCCAGCAGCTCGAGACAGGGGGCGATCACTGAAGCTTTCTTT	CASSSRQGAITEAFF
TRBJ2-5	NA	NA	TRBV5-1	TGCGCCAGCAGTCGTACAGGACAGTCCCTCCAAGAGACCCAGTACTTC	CASSRTGQSLQETQYF
TRBJ2-3	TRBD2	NA	TRBV7-2	TGTGCCAGCAGCCGACTAGCGGGACCCACAGATACGCAGTATTTT	CASSRLAGPTDTQYF